One sample yielded the 2 T cell receptor beta chains listed below, sequenced in a study of shared clonotypes between healthy human individuals. Assay: immunoSEQ multiplex PCR; the TCRdb copy retains only in-frame clones and omits some. The data hold over a million clones, with about 96% observed a single time. Input material: naive CD4+ T cells sorted from blood. Subset meaning: CD45RA+ positively selected. The receptors originated from a man aged 30-40 years in good health.

With respect to this clone: Distinct nucleotide sequences in the sample also encode this CDR3. The chain employs TRBV5-1 and TRBJ1-4; maybe TRBD1 (5 bases). The germline V gene has CDR1 SGHRS and CDR2 YFSETQ. The CDR3 loop spans 15 amino acids. Deletions cut 2 bases from V and 2 bases from J, with 10 bases between. The CDR3 spells CASSLSGRTNEKLFF. The CDR3 DNA sequence: TGCGCCAGCAGCTTATCAGGGAGGACTAATGAAAAACTGTTTTTT.

The chain combines TRBV7-2 with TRBJ2-1; 8 nucleotides agree with TRBD2. Germline V gives CDR1 SGHTA, CDR2 FQGNSA. V lost 7 bases, J lost 7 bases, and 12 bases stayed unmatched. The CDR3 loop spans 15 amino acids. The chain's CDR3 is CASTKLTGTRNEQFF. As DNA, the CDR3 is TGTGCCAGCACCAAATTAACCGGGACTAGAAATGAGCAGTTCTTC.